These 23 T cell receptor beta chains share one sample of origin, sequenced in a study of identical twins. TCRdb recomputed calls from the 5' RACE reads with MiXCR, one row per CDR3 protein. The table lists hundreds of thousands of distinct CDR3 sequences, around 8.3% of them singletons, with 0.75% to 1% in the top ten. The sample also formed part of further work on yellow fever vaccine responses in identical twins.

The material sequenced was PBMCs. All receptors come from a woman under 30 in good health.

This clonotype was detected ten times or more. The rearrangement joins TRBV27 to TRBJ2-1, with D maybe TRBD2 (6 bases). Germline V gene data show CDR1 as MNHEY and CDR2 as SMNVEV (reference sequence). V lost 6 bases to trimming and J lost 4 bases, with 13 bases between them. The CDR3 length is 14 residues. The CDR3 nucleotides read TGTGCCAGCAGAGTTAGCGGTGGGTACAATGAGCAGTTCTTC. Protein sequence: CASRVSGGYNEQFF.

The sample holds a few counts of this clonotype. The genes are TRBV6-1 and TRBJ1-1; 7 nucleotides align to TRBD1. The germline CDR1 and CDR2 sequences are MNHNS and SASEGT. The CDR3 extends over 15 amino acids. V shed 5 bases, J shed 5 bases, and the junction held 11 bases outside the gene matches. This chain's CDR3 is CASSRMTGMGTEAFF. CDR3 in DNA: TGTGCCAGCAGTAGGATGACAGGGATGGGAACTGAAGCTTTCTTT.

The chain carries TRBV6-2 or TRBV6-3 and TRBJ2-1, with TRBD1 matching over 8 bases. V dropped 2 bases and J dropped 7; count of bases not matched to a gene: 13. Germline V gives CDR1 MNHEY, CDR2 SVGEGT. The CDR3 sequence is 17 residues long. The CDR3: CASSYAGQGLPTNEQFF. The CDR3 region has the DNA TGTGCCAGCAGTTACGCTGGACAGGGATTACCTACTAATGAGCAGTTCTTC.

A few counts support this clonotype. The chain joins TRBV20-1 to TRBJ2-7, with D perhaps TRBD2 (6 bases). CDR3 length: 15 amino acids. Trimming pared 0 bases from V and 7 bases from J, leaving 19 bases between. Per germline, CDR1 DFQATT and CDR2 SNEGSKA (reference sequence). As DNA, the CDR3 is TGCAGTGCTAGAGATCAGAGGGAGTTCCGGGGGGAGCAGTACTTC. This gives the protein CSARDQREFRGEQYF.

This clonotype turned up a few times. The V gene is TRBV14, the J gene TRBJ2-3, with D maybe TRBD2 (6 bases). Looked up from germline, CDR1 is SGHDN and CDR2 is FVKESK. CDR3 length: 16 amino acids. V lost 4 bases and J 2 bases, leaving 16 bases between the germline ends. The CDR3 bases are TGTGCCAGCAGCCGGCGACTAGGACGTGACACAGATACGCAGTATTTT. It is translated as CASSRRLGRDTDTQYF. The full variable domain, rest sourced from reference TRBV14 and TRBJ2-3, is EAGVTQFPSHSVIEKGQTVTLRCDPISGHDNLYWYRRVMGKEIKFLLHFVKESKQDESGMPNNRFLAERTGGTYSTLKVQPAELEDSGVYFCASSRRLGRDTDTQYFGPGTRLTVL.

This rearrangement joins TRBV6-1 to TRBJ1-5, with unresolved D. Germline V gene sequence: CDR1 MNHNS, CDR2 SASEGT. This CDR3 is 13 amino acids long. Trimming left V 5 bases short and J 4 bases short, with 9 bases between. The CDR3 reads CASSPLVNQPQHF. For the CDR3, the DNA is TGTGCCAGCAGTCCCCTTGTTAATCAGCCCCAGCATTTT.

As regards this clonotype: No conserved phenylalanine or tryptophan ends this CDR3, so it is likely a read error. This chain joins TRBV3-1 and TRBJ2-7, with TRBD1 as a possible D gene (6 bases). V gave up 1 base and J gave up 2 bases, with 6 bases separating them. Germline assignment: CDR1 LGHDT and CDR2 YNNKEL (reference sequence). The CDR3 is 13 amino acids. The CDR3 loop reads CASSQGQAYEQYL. CDR3 bases: TGTGCCAGCAGCCAAGGACAGGCCTACGAGCAGTACCTC.

This clonotype was seen a few times. The chain joins TRBV28 to TRBJ2-2; D gene unclear. Germline CDR1 MDHEN, CDR2 SYDVKM. With 8 bases removed from V and 4 bases from J, the gap between germline ends came to 14 bases. The CDR3 has 14 amino acids. The CDR3 here is CASASETVTGELFF. DNA for the CDR3: TGTGCCAGCGCCTCAGAGACGGTCACCGGGGAGCTGTTTTTT. Full variable domain (rest looked up from reference TRBV28 and TRBJ2-2): DVKVTQSSRYLVKRTGEKVFLECVQDMDHENMFWYRQDPGLGLRLIYFSYDVKMKEKGDIPEGYSVSREKKERFSLILESASTNQTSMYLCASASETVTGELFFGEGSRLTVL.

This clonotype has just a few counts. The CDR3 loop reads CASSRDRVLFNEQFF. The CDR3 bases are TGTGCCAGCAGCCGGGACAGGGTTTTATTCAATGAGCAGTTCTTC. The chain carries TRBV7-2 and TRBJ2-1, with 9 positions matching TRBD1. CDR3 length: 15 residues. From germline, CDR1 is SGHTA and CDR2 FQGNSA. With 5 bases clipped from V and 6 bases from J, the junction kept 8 bases outside the gene matches.

This clonotype showed up just a few times. The rearrangement joins TRBV5-1 to TRBJ2-1; 11 nucleotides line up with TRBD1. J was trimmed by 1 base and V by 4 bases; bases with no gene match: 7. The CDR3 is 17 residues long. CDR1 and CDR2 from the germline V gene are SGHRS and YFSETQ. The CDR3 spells CASSLGQGASSYNEQFF. CDR3 bases: TGCGCCAGCAGCCTCGGACAGGGGGCTAGTTCCTACAATGAGCAGTTCTTC.

In its sample, this clonotype was seen a few times. This chain uses TRBV4-3 with TRBJ1-2; D gene ambiguous. Trimming stripped 0 bases from V and 4 bases from J, with 12 bases between. Germline CDR1 and CDR2: LGHNA and YSLEER. The CDR3 has 15 amino acids. The CDR3 loop is CASSQDLEGFYGYTF. The DNA for the CDR3 is TGCGCCAGCAGCCAAGATTTGGAGGGTTTCTATGGCTACACCTTC.

This sequence joins TRBV30 and TRBJ2-7; 9 bases fit TRBD2. Trimming took 1 base from V and 4 from J; bases not matched to a gene: 5. CDR1 GTSNPN and CDR2 SVGIG come from the germline V gene (reference sequence). The CDR3 loop spans 14 amino acids. CDR3 nucleotides: TGTGCCTGGAGTGGGCTAGCGGGATCTTACGAGCAGTACTTC. It specifies CAWSGLAGSYEQYF.

This clonotype was observed a few times. The chain couples TRBV9 to TRBJ2-5; no clear D. CDR3 size: 13 residues. Germline CDR1 and CDR2: SGDLS and YYNGEE. V dropped 0 bases and J dropped 5 bases, with 8 bases sitting between them. CDR3 sequence reads: CASSVGPRETQYF. The CDR3 DNA follows: TGTGCCAGCAGCGTAGGTCCTAGGGAGACCCAGTACTTC.

This clonotype was seen a few times. The chain employs TRBV7-9 and TRBJ2-5; a weak D match, TRBD1 (5 bases). This CDR3 spans 14 amino acids. The V gene's germline CDR1 is SEHNR and CDR2 FQNEAQ (reference sequence). V was trimmed by 7 bases and J by 5 bases, leaving 17 bases between them. The CDR3 bases are TGTGCCAGCACCAAAACTGGGGCCGGGGAGACCCAGTACTTC. Protein: CASTKTGAGETQYF.

This clonotype was recorded many times. V is TRBV12-3 or TRBV12-4 and J is TRBJ1-4, with unresolved D. The CDR3 consists of 11 residues. With 2 bases removed from V and 7 bases from J, the gap between germline ends came to 2 bases. The CDR3 DNA is TGTGCCAGCAGTTTAAGTGAAAAACTGTTTTTT. Its protein product is CASSLSEKLFF.

This clonotype was found many times. The genes are TRBV11-1 and TRBJ2-1; TRBD2 matches at 7 bases. Trimming took 1 base from V and 6 from J; bases not matched to a gene: 15. Per the germline V gene, CDR1 is SGHAT and CDR2 is FQDESV (reference sequence). This CDR3 has 18 amino acids. CDR3 sequence reads: CASSLEDIPRGGVNEQFF. For the CDR3, the DNA is TGTGCCAGCAGCTTAGAGGACATTCCTCGTGGGGGGGTCAATGAGCAGTTCTTC. Together with reference TRBV11-1 and TRBJ2-1, the CDR3 gives the full variable domain: EAEVAQSPRYKITEKSQAVAFWCDPISGHATLYWYRQILGQGPELLVQFQDESVVDDSQLPKDRFSAERLKGVDSTLKIQPAELGDSAMYLCASSLEDIPRGGVNEQFFGPGTRLTVL.

The genes are TRBV18 and TRBJ2-7; a weak D match, TRBD1 (6 bases). Germline CDR1 is KGHSH and CDR2 is LQKENI. Trimming pared 4 bases from V and 6 bases from J, leaving 16 bases between. The CDR3 runs to 14 residues. The CDR3 nucleotides are TGTGCCAGCTCACTTACAGGGAGAGAAGGCGAGCAGTACTTC. Amino acids: CASSLTGREGEQYF.

V and J are TRBV15 and TRBJ2-1; D might be TRBD1 (6 bases). Germline CDR1 and CDR2: LNHNV and YYDKDF (reference sequence). This CDR3 contains 16 residues. The germline V and J ends were trimmed by 5 bases and 4 bases, with 18 bases remaining between them. CDR3 DNA: TGTGCCACCAGCCTCCTCATTGGGACAAATTACAATGAGCAGTTCTTC. It encodes CATSLLIGTNYNEQFF.

The chain recombines TRBV7-9 with TRBJ2-1, with D maybe TRBD1 (6 bases). CDR1 and CDR2 from the germline V gene are SEHNR and FQNEAQ (reference sequence). V gave up 4 bases and J gave up 14 bases, with 18 bases separating them. The CDR3 has 13 amino acids. The CDR3 DNA reads TGTGCCAGCAGCTCCGAAGGGGGTCTAGTGGAGTTCTTC. It codes for CASSSEGGLVEFF.

This clonotype has a handful of counts. The DNA for the CDR3 is TGTGCCAGCTCACCACCGGGTCTGACCACAGATACGCAGTATTTT. It is translated as CASSPPGLTTDTQYF. This chain links TRBV18 with TRBJ2-3; D is undetermined. The V end lost 0 bases, the J end lost 2 bases, and 9 bases lay between the germline ends. This CDR3 is built from 15 residues. The germline CDR1 and CDR2 sequences are KGHSH and LQKENI.

This clonotype has only a few counts. The chain combines TRBV28 with TRBJ2-5; 8 bases line up with TRBD1. This CDR3 is 15 amino acids long. Germline values: CDR1 MDHEN, CDR2 SYDVKM. The ends lost 4 bases at V and 2 bases at J; junction bases unmatched: 6. This CDR3 reads CASSWTGMRQETQYF. The DNA for the CDR3 is TGTGCCAGCAGTTGGACAGGGATGAGGCAAGAGACCCAGTACTTC.

This clonotype was counted a few times. The chain carries TRBV11-1 and TRBJ2-3, with 7 bases matching TRBD2. Germline lookup yields CDR1 SGHAT and CDR2 FQDESV (reference sequence). The V gene end was trimmed by 4 bases and the J gene end by 4 bases; junction bases not matched to a gene: 8. CDR3 length equals 15 residues. CDR3 loop: CASSSGGGSADTQYF. The CDR3 bases are TGTGCCAGCAGCTCAGGCGGGGGATCGGCAGATACGCAGTATTTT.

The V and J genes are TRBV2 and TRBJ2-3, with 7 bases identical to TRBD2. The germline gives CDR1 SNHLY, CDR2 FYNNEI. The V and J ends lost 5 bases and 10 bases, in that order; junction bases with no gene match: 6. The CDR3 has 12 residues. The DNA of the CDR3 is TGTGCCAGCAGTCTCAGCGGGGATCCGCAGTATTTT. Its translation: CASSLSGDPQYF.